These 13 T cell receptor beta chains share one sample of origin, sequenced in a study of blood T cells in healthy people across ages (dated by TCRdb to between 2014 and 2017). The protocol used for the library was 5' RACE. This sample was sequenced with an Illumina HiSeq 2500. A second PCR of about 6 to 12 cycles was performed with a sample-barcoded 5' primer and a J-beta primer mix. The public reads were reprocessed in TCRdb via fastp at Q25 and MiXCR, keeping in-frame beta chains. One record per CDR3 amino acid sequence lists the most common genes and DNA. This sample is represented by about 800,000 distinct CDR3 sequences; roughly 25% of them were singletons. Clones ranked in the top ten supply 3.7% of the sample. These data also formed part of another study, on T cells of mothers and their children.

The sample taken for sequencing was blood. These receptors all come from a boy younger than 18 in good health.

This clonotype was detected a few times. At one boundary the junction diverges from the germline segment, which might be a read error. The V gene is TRBV6-2 or TRBV6-3, the J gene TRBJ2-2; 8 nucleotides agree with TRBD2. The CDR3 consists of 17 residues. The germline V gene encodes CDR1 MNHEY and CDR2 SVGEGT. The CDR3 DNA follows: TGTGCCAGCAGTTTTTCAGACGGGAGGGCAACCACCGGGGAGCTGGTTTTT. Its protein product is CASSFSDGRATTGELVF.

This chain links TRBV9 with TRBJ2-1, with 9 positions matching TRBD1. CDR3 length: 15 residues. The germline gives CDR1 SGDLS, CDR2 YYNGEE. V lost 2 bases, J lost 2 bases, and 2 bases stayed unmatched. The CDR3, as DNA: TGTGCCAGCAGCGTGGACAGGGGAACCTACAATGAGCAGTTCTTC. Residues: CASSVDRGTYNEQFF.

V usage is TRBV4-2 and J usage is TRBJ2-5, with D hard to call. Deletions cut 1 base from V and 5 bases from J, with 14 bases between. Germline V gene data show CDR1 as LGHNA and CDR2 as YNFKEQ. The CDR3 runs to 15 residues. This CDR3 is CASSQATPGRETQYF. CDR3 coding DNA: TGTGCCAGCAGCCAAGCAACACCGGGTCGGGAGACCCAGTACTTC.

Notes on this clonotype: At one end, the junction sequence differs from germline, possibly due to a read error. V gene TRBV20-1 combines with J gene TRBJ2-3; the D gene is possibly TRBD2 (7 bases). Per the germline V gene, CDR1 is DFQATT and CDR2 is SNEGSKA (reference sequence). The CDR3 runs 14 residues. CDR3 sequence (DNA): TGCAGTTCTAGTGGGGGGGCGAACGTAAATACGCAGTATTTT. As protein: CSSSGGANVNTQYF.

This clonotype turned up a few times. The rearrangement links TRBV13 to TRBJ2-4, with D uncertain. This CDR3 spans 13 amino acids. Germline V gene data show CDR1 as PRHDT and CDR2 as FYEKMQ (reference sequence). Trimming removed 4 bases at V and 5 bases at J, with 9 bases between. The CDR3 region has the DNA TGTGCCAGCAGCTCGGGTCACGAAAACATTCAGTACTTC. Translating gives CASSSGHENIQYF.

This chain links TRBV9 with TRBJ2-5, with TRBD1 identical over 7 bases. The CDR3 covers 14 residues. Germline V gene sequence: CDR1 SGDLS, CDR2 YYNGEE. Trimming took 3 bases from V and 4 from J; bases not matched to a gene: 6. Written as DNA, the CDR3 is TGTGCCAGCAGCGGGGACAGTTTTCCAGAGACCCAGTACTTC. This codes for CASSGDSFPETQYF.

The chain is built from TRBV5-1 and TRBJ1-1; 10 bases fit TRBD1. Germline-derived CDR1 and CDR2 are SGHRS and YFSETQ. The CDR3 has 14 amino acids. V shed 3 bases, J shed 6 bases, and the junction held 5 bases outside the gene matches. DNA for the CDR3: TGCGCCAGCAGCTCGGGACAGGGGATCGCTGAAGCTTTCTTT. It encodes CASSSGQGIAEAFF. The full variable domain, in which reference TRBV5-1 and TRBJ1-1 provide the parts outside the CDR3, is KAGVTQTPRYLIKTRGQQVTLSCSPISGHRSVSWYQQTPGQGLQFLFEYFSETQRNKGNFPGRFSGRQFSNSRSEMNVSTLELGDSALYLCASSSGQGIAEAFFGQGTRLTVV.

Concerning this clonotype: It is likely a read error, because the conserved phenylalanine at the end of the CDR3 is missing. V usage is TRBV7-9 and J usage is TRBJ2-7; 9 bases fit TRBD1. The germline V gene has CDR1 SEHNR and CDR2 FQNEAQ (reference sequence). CDR3 length: 14 amino acids. J was trimmed by 2 bases and V by 4 bases; bases with no gene match: 3. This CDR3 is CASSSWTGAYEQYL. The CDR3 region has the DNA TGTGCCAGCAGCTCCTGGACAGGGGCCTACGAGCAGTACCTC.

The V and J genes are TRBV29-1 and TRBJ1-4; D is perhaps TRBD1 (5 bases). The CDR3 has 13 amino acids. V lost 7 bases, J lost 3 bases, and 12 bases lay in between. The V gene's germline CDR1 is SQVTM and CDR2 ANQGSEA. The CDR3 spells CSAQTAPNEKLFF. As DNA, the CDR3 is TGCAGCGCTCAGACAGCACCTAATGAAAAACTGTTTTTT.

The V gene is TRBV20-1, the J gene TRBJ2-1; TRBD1 matches 7 bases. Germline V gene lookup returns CDR1 DFQATT and CDR2 SNEGSKA (reference sequence). The trim removed 2 bases at V and 0 bases at J, leaving 7 bases unmatched. The CDR3 spans 16 residues. The CDR3 sequence is CSARLLTGSSYNEQFF. CDR3 DNA: TGCAGTGCTAGACTACTGACAGGGAGCTCCTACAATGAGCAGTTCTTC.

This clonotype was observed a handful of times. V usage is TRBV16 and J usage is TRBJ2-1; 12 bases are shared with TRBD2. The ends lost 1 base at V and 0 bases at J; junction bases unmatched: 7. This CDR3 has 19 residues. In germline, CDR1 is KGHSY, CDR2 FQNENV. This chain's CDR3 is CASSQFNLAGGSSYNEQFF. The CDR3 DNA reads TGTGCCAGCAGCCAATTCAATCTAGCGGGAGGGAGCTCCTACAATGAGCAGTTCTTC. Full variable domain (missing parts from reference TRBV16 and TRBJ2-1): GEEVAQTPKHLVRGEGQKAKLYCAPIKGHSYVFWYQQVLKNEFKFLISFQNENVFDETGMPKERFSAKCLPNSPCSLEIQATKLEDSAVYFCASSQFNLAGGSSYNEQFFGPGTRLTVL.

The rearrangement links TRBV7-3 to TRBJ1-1; the match to TRBD1 covers 7 bases. V lost 5 bases, J lost 6 bases, and 6 bases stayed unmatched. The V gene's germline CDR1 is SGHTA and CDR2 FQGTGA. The length of the CDR3 is 13 residues. As DNA, the CDR3 is TGTGCCAGCAGCGAGACAGGGTTGGCTGAAGCTTTCTTT. It codes for CASSETGLAEAFF.

The chain uses TRBV3-1 and TRBJ2-1; tentatively, D is TRBD2 (7 bases). V was pared by 4 bases and J by 0 bases, with 13 bases between. CDR1 LGHDT and CDR2 YNNKEL come from the germline V gene (reference sequence). The CDR3 sequence is 16 residues long. The CDR3 sequence: CASSPLADSSYNEQFF. The CDR3 nucleotides read TGTGCCAGCAGCCCGCTAGCGGACAGCTCCTACAATGAGCAGTTCTTC.